These T cell receptor beta chains were read from a single sample in a study of cytomegalovirus exposure and HLA in healthy donors. Sequenced by immunoSEQ multiplex PCR; TCRdb stores in-frame clones only, minus some. This table holds some 150,000 clones, roughly 79% found once. The material sequenced was PBMCs. These TCRs come from a woman aged 45-60 years in good health and CMV-seronegative. Both conserved end residues are part of each CDR3. Size values are once, few and many counts, or a class for expanded clones, and some rows have none.

abundance: .
v_gene: TRBV7-2
CDR3aa: CASSRTGNYGYTF

abundance: .
v_gene: TRBV6-5
CDR3aa: CASSRDTADIQYF

abundance: once
v_gene: TRBV7-2
CDR3aa: CASSLAGDSYEQYF

abundance: .
v_gene: TRBV10-3
CDR3aa: CAISGGQPYEQYF

abundance: .
v_gene: TRBV29-1
CDR3aa: CSGRDRGRNTEAFF

abundance: .
v_gene: TRBV13
CDR3aa: CASSTRDRGLKTQYF

abundance: .
v_gene: TRBV27
CDR3aa: CASSLVSQAMNTEAFF

abundance: .
v_gene: TRBV14
CDR3aa: CASSQFRYEQYF

abundance: .
v_gene: TRBV5-6
CDR3aa: CASSPWTGTSNQPQHF

abundance: .
v_gene: TRBV11-1
CDR3aa: CASSQAGRRGQDSGNTIYF

abundance: .
v_gene: TRBV7-2
CDR3aa: CASIPYGTGAKNTEAFF

abundance: .
v_gene: TRBV19
CDR3aa: CASRRTSGPHNEQFF

abundance: .
v_gene: TRBV7-9
CDR3aa: CASSLGRGLAGVDNEQFF

abundance: .
v_gene: TRBV18
CDR3aa: CASSPPQAGAQETQYF

abundance: once
v_gene: TRBV4-3
CDR3aa: CASSQDLSRYGYTF

abundance: .
v_gene: TRBV19
CDR3aa: CASSGDRGLGYTF

abundance: .
v_gene: TRBV7-8
CDR3aa: CASSLGRTELLNTGELFF

abundance: few
v_gene: TRBV7-8
CDR3aa: CASSLRSGQGSYNSPLHF

abundance: few
v_gene: TRBV9
CDR3aa: CASSFGHSSYEQYF

abundance: .
v_gene: TRBV6-5
CDR3aa: CASNLAGADTQYF

abundance: .
v_gene: TRBV18
CDR3aa: CASSQGAGGETQYF

abundance: .
v_gene: TRBV4-3
CDR3aa: CASSQERERAYEQYF

abundance: .
v_gene: TRBV9
CDR3aa: CASSVGRSFNQPQHF

abundance: .
v_gene: TRBV9
CDR3aa: CASSDSGDPRVGGYTF

abundance: .
v_gene: TRBV6-1
CDR3aa: CASRTPGGETQYF

abundance: .
v_gene: TRBV5-1
CDR3aa: CASSLGTGGETQYF

abundance: .
v_gene: TRBV6-1
CDR3aa: CASSDRGRGAYEQYF

abundance: .
v_gene: TRBV19
CDR3aa: CASRSGGRATNEKLFF